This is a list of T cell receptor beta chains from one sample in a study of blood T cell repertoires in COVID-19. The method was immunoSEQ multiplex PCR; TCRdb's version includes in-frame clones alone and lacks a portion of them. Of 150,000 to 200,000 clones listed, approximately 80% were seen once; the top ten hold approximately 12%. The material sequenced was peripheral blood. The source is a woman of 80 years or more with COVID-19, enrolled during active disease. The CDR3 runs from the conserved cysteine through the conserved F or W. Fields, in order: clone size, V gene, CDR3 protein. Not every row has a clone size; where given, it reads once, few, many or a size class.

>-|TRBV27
CASVGGNGYEQYF
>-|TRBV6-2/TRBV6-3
CASSYSFEEDGSDEQFF
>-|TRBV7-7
CASSSSSYNSPLHF
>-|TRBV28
CASMRGWSGNTIYF
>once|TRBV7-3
CASSRGGLSSETQYF
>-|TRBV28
CASSLGQGMTYEQYF
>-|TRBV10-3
CAISPLAGMNEQYF
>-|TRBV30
CASPVQGRAFF
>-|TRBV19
CASSIQAGQLFLSQPQHF
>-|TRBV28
CASSLESGGGTNEQYF
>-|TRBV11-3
CASSLEGDRGNEQYF
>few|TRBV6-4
CASIPERAGVSTDTQYF
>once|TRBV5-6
CASSFQGSTDTQYF
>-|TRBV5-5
CASSLPDRARLGSPLHF
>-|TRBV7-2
CASSRDNSQETQYF
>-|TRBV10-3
CAISERGENTEAFF
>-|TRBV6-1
CASSEGPVAGGFHEQFF
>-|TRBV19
CASSIAGLGRNQPQHF
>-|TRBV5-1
CASSLVGSGATDTQYF
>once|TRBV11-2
CASSLYAGYNEQFF
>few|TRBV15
CATSGRGFYNEQFF
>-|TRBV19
CASSILGDTEAFF
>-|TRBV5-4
CASSLLTGGGMNTEAFF
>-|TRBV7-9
CASSPPQSSSYNEQFF
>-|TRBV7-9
CASSLDTSNYGYTF
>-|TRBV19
CASSGTGGKQPQHF
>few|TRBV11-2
CASSPHRVNGELFF
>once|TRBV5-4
CASSLGGDNYGYTF
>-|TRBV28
CASSNSYRVYEQYF
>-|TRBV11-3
CASSRRTGRSGEQYF
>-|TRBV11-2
CASSLDPQFYGYTF
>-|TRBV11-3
CASSLGTGSFYEQYF
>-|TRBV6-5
CASNPGQGVYQPQHF
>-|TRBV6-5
CASSYMGPGKNIQYF
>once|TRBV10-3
CATDRDYSNQPQHF
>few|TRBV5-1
CASSLVAGVGTDTQYF
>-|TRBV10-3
CAISELGADYGYTF
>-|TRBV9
CASSVVASSYEQYF
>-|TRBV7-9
CASSSDRGTEAFF
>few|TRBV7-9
CASSLRTSGNYEQYF
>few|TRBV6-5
CASSYSTVGSNTEAFF
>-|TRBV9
CASSVGTSGRYEQYF
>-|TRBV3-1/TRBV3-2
CASSGASAEDTQYF
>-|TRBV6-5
CASSYGGAETQYF
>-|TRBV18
CASSLTSGTGQETQYF
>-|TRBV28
CASSSILTRSSYNEQFF
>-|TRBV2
CASSESRYRGHGYTF
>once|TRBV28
CASRGTGGQEKLFF
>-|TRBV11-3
CASSSYEDSRPTNEKLFF
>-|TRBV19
CASSIDRASDTQYF
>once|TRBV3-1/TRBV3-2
CASSQDSHLTLANTGELFF
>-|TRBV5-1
CASSLRLAGYNEQFF
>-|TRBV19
CASHRGPGSTEAFF
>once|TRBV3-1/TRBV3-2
CASSQGGGSKHNEQFF
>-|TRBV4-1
CASSLQGGEAFF
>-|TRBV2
CASSGSGGNYGYTF
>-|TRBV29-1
CSLAAGATDTQYF
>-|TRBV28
CASSSRGRAFEQYF